This T cell receptor (beta chain) was documented in a study of cytomegalovirus exposure and HLA in healthy donors. Study summary: Early release data held around 82 million unique TCRs from HLA-typed donors. Overall study findings and caveats: Productive rates of about 90% or about 30% were seen for most TCR beta V segments in an earlier analysis. The study dropped some indistinguishable V segments, TRBV6-2 and TRBV6-3 among them.

This clone was recorded only once. What it binds is unknown. The study ran its PCR with 60 Vbeta and 13 Jbeta primers. Original analysis: The authors later counted 70 million to 85 million unique TCR beta chains, 9 million to 14 million of them shared. Some clones are missing from TCRdb's copy, which holds only in-frame ones; the method was immunoSEQ multiplex PCR. The DNA gave D and trimming, while V, J and clone size come from that table. The sample has about 140,000 clones, around 79% seen once. The CDR3 consists of 15 residues. Trimming stripped 5 bases from V and 2 bases from J, with 13 bases between. Germline values: CDR1 SGHAT, CDR2 FQNNGV.

The J gene is TRBJ1-3, the V gene TRBV11-2; D is unresolved. This receptor was identified in a woman aged 50 to 60 in good health and CMV-seropositive. Sequences were obtained from PBMCs. CDR3 in DNA: TGTGCCAGCAGCCCCGGCCCCGGGACTGGAAACACCATATATTTT. It codes for CASSPGPGTGNTIYF.